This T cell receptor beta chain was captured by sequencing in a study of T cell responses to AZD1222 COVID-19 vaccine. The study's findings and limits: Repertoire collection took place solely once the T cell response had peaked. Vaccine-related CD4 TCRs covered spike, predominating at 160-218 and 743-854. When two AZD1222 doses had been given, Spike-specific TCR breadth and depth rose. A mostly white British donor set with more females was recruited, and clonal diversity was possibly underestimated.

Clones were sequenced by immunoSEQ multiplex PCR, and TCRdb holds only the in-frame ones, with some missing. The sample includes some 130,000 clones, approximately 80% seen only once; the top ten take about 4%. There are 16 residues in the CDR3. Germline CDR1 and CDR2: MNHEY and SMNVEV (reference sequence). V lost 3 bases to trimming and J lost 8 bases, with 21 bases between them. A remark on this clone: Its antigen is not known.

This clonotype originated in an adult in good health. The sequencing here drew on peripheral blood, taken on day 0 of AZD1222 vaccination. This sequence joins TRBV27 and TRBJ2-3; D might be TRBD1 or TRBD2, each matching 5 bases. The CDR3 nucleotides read TGTGCCAGCAGTTTGTACCAGGGCCAAGTAAGCGGTACGCAGTATTTT. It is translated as CASSLYQGQVSGTQYF.